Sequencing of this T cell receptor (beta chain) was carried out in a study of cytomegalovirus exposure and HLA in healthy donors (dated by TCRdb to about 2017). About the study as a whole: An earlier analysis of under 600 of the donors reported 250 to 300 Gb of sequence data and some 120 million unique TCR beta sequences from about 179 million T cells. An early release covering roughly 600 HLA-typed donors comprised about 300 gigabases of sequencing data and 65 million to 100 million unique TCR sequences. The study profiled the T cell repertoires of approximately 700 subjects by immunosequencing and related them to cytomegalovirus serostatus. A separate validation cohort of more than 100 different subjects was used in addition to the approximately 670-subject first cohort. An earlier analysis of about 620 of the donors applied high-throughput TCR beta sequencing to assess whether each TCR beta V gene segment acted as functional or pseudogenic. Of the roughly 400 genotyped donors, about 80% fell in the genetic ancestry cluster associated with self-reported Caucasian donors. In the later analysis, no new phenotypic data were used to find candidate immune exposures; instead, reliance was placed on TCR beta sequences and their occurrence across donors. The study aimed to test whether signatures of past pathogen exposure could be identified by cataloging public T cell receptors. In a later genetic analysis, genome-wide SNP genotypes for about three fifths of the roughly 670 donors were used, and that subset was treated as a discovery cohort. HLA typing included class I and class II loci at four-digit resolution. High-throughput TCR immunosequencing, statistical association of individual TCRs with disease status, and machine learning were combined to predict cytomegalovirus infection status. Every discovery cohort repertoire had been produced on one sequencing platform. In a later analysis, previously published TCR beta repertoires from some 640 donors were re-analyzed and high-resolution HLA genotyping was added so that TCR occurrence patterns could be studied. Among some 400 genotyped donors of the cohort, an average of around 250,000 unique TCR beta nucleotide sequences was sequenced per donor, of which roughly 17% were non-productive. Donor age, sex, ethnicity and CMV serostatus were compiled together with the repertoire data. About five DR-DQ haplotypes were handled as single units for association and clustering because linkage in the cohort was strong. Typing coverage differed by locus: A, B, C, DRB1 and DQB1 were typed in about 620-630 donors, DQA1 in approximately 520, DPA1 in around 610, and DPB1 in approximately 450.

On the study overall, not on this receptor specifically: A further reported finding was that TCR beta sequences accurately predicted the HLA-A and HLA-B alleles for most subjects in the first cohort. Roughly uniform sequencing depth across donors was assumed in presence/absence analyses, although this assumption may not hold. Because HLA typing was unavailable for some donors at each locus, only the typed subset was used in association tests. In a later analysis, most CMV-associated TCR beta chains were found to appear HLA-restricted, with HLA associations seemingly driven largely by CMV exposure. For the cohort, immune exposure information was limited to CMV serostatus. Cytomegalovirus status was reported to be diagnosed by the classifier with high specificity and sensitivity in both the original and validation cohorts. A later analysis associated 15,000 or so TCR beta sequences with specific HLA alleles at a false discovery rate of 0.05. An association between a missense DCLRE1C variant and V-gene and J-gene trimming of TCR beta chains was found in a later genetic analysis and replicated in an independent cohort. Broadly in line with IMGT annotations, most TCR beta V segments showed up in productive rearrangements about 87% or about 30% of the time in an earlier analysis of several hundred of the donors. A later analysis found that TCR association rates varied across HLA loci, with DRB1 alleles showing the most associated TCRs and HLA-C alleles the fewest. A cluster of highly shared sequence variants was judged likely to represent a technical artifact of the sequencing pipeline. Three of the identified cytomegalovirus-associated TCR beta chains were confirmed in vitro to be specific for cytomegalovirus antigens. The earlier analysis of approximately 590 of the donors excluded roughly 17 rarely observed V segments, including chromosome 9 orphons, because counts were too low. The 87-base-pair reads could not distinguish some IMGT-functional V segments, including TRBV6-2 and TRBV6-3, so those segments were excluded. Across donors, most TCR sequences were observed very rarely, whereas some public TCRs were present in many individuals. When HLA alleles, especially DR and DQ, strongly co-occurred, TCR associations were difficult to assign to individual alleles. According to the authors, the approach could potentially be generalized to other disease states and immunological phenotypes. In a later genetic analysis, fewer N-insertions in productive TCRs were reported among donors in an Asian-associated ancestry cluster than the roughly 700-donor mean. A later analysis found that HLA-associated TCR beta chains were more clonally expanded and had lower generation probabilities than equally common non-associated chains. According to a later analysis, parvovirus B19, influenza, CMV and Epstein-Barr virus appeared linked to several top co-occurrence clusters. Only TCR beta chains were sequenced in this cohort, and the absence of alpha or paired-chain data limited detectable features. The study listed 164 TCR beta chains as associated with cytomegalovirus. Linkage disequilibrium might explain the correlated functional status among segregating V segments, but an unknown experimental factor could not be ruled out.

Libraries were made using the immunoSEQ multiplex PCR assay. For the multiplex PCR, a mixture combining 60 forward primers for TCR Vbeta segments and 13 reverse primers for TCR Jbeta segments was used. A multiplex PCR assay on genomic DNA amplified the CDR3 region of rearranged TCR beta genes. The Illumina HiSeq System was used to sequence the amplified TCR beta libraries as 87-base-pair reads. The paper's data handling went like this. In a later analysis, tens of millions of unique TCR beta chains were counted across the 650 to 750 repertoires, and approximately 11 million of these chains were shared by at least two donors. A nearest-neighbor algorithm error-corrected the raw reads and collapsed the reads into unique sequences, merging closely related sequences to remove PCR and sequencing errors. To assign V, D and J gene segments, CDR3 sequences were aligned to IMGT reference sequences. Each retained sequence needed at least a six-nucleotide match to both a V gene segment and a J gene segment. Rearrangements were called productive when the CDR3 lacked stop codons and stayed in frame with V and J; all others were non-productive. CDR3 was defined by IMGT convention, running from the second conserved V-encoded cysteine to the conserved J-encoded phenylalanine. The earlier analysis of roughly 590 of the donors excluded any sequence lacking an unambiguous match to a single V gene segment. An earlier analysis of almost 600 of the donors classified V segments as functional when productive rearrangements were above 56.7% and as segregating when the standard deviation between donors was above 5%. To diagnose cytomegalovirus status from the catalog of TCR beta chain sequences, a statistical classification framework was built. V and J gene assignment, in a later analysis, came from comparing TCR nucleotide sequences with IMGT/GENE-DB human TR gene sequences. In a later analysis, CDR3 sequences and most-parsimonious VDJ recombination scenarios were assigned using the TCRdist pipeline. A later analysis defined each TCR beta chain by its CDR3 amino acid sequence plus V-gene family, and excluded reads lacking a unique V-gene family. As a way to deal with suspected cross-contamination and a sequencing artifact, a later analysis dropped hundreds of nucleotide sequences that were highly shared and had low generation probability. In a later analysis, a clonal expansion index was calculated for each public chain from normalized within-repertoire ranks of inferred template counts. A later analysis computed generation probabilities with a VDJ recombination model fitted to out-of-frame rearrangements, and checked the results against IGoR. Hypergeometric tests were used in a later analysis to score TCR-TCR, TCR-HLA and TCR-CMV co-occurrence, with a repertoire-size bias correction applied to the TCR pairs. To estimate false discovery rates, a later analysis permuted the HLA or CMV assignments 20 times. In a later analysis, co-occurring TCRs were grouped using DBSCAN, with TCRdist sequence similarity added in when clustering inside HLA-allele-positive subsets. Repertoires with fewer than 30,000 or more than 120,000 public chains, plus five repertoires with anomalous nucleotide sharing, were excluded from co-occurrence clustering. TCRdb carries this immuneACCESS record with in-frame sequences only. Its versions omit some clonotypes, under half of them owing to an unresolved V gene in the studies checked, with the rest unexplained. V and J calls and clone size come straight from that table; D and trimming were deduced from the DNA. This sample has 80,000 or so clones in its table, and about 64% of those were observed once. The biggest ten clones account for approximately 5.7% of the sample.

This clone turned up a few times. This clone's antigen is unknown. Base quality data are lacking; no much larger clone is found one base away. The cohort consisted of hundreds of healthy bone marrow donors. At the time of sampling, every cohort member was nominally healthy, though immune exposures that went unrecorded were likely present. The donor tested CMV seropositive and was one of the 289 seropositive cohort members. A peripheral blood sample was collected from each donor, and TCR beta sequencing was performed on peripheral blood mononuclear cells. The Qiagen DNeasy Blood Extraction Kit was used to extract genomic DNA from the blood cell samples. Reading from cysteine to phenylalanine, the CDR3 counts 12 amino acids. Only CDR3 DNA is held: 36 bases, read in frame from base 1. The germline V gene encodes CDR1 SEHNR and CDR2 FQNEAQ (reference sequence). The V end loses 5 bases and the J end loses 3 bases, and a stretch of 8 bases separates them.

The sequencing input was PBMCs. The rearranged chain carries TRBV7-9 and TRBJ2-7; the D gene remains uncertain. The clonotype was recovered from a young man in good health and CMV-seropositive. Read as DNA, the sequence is TGTGCCAGCAGCCGCAACAACTACGAGCAGTACTTC. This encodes CASSRNNYEQYF.